These T cell receptor beta chains were read from a single sample in a study of CD8+ T cells in alopecia areata. Here immunoSEQ multiplex PCR was the method, and the copy in TCRdb shows in-frame clones only, minus some. This sample has some 200,000 clones, with 58% found just once. The sequencing used CD4+ T cells sorted from blood, collected at week 24, from a patient treated with tofacitinib. Receptor source: a human donor with alopecia areata. Each CDR3 is given with its conserved first and last residue. Fields, in order: V gene, D gene, clone size, CDR3 length, J gene, CDR3 protein, CDR3 DNA. The D gene is left open where the match is weak. Not every row has a clone size; where given, it reads once, few, many or a size class.

V gene: TRBV5-6; D gene: TRBD1; clone size: few; CDR3 length: 14; J gene: TRBJ2-7; CDR3 protein: CASSSPGQGYEQYF; CDR3 DNA: TGTGCCAGCAGCTCGCCGGGACAGGGCTACGAGCAGTACTTC
V gene: TRBV15; D gene: NA; clone size: once; CDR3 length: 15; J gene: TRBJ2-5; CDR3 protein: CATSSFAGLQETQYF; CDR3 DNA: TGTGCCACCAGCAGCTTCGCGGGACTTCAAGAGACCCAGTACTTC
V gene: TRBV29-1; D gene: TRBD2; clone size: few; CDR3 length: 14; J gene: TRBJ2-5; CDR3 protein: CSVLRLAGMETQYF; CDR3 DNA: TGCAGCGTTCTAAGGCTAGCGGGAATGGAGACCCAGTACTTC
V gene: TRBV29-1; D gene: TRBD1; clone size: NA; CDR3 length: 13; J gene: TRBJ1-1; CDR3 protein: CSVRTGSNTEAFF; CDR3 DNA: TGCAGCGTCCGGACAGGCTCGAACACTGAAGCTTTCTTT
V gene: TRBV25-1; D gene: NA; clone size: once; CDR3 length: 14; J gene: TRBJ1-1; CDR3 protein: CASRRAGENTEAFF; CDR3 DNA: TGTGCCAGCAGGAGGGCGGGGGAGAACACTGAAGCTTTCTTT
V gene: TRBV7-2; D gene: NA; clone size: NA; CDR3 length: 13; J gene: TRBJ2-7; CDR3 protein: CASSLATAYEQYF; CDR3 DNA: TGTGCCAGCAGCTTAGCTACAGCCTACGAGCAGTACTTC
V gene: TRBV5-1; D gene: TRBD1; clone size: few; CDR3 length: 16; J gene: TRBJ2-5; CDR3 protein: CASSLAGDRIQETQYF; CDR3 DNA: TGCGCCAGCAGCTTGGCCGGGGACAGGATACAAGAGACCCAGTACTTC
V gene: TRBV4-1; D gene: NA; clone size: NA; CDR3 length: 13; J gene: TRBJ2-5; CDR3 protein: CASSLGGAETQYF; CDR3 DNA: TGCGCCAGCAGCCTTGGGGGCGCAGAGACCCAGTACTTC
V gene: TRBV27; D gene: NA; clone size: NA; CDR3 length: 13; J gene: TRBJ2-7; CDR3 protein: CASSWGPGYEQYF; CDR3 DNA: TGTGCCAGCAGTTGGGGACCGGGCTACGAGCAGTACTTC
V gene: TRBV30; D gene: NA; clone size: NA; CDR3 length: 11; J gene: TRBJ2-3; CDR3 protein: CAWTQRDTQYF; CDR3 DNA: TGTGCCTGGACGCAAAGGGATACGCAGTATTTT
V gene: TRBV30; D gene: NA; clone size: few; CDR3 length: 11; J gene: TRBJ2-7; CDR3 protein: CAWRGKGEQYF; CDR3 DNA: TGTGCCTGGAGGGGGAAGGGCGAGCAGTACTTC
V gene: TRBV7-2; D gene: NA; clone size: NA; CDR3 length: 14; J gene: TRBJ1-1; CDR3 protein: CASSLDGRVSEAFF; CDR3 DNA: TGTGCCAGCAGCTTAGATGGCAGGGTCTCTGAAGCTTTCTTT
V gene: TRBV4-3; D gene: TRBD1; clone size: few; CDR3 length: 16; J gene: TRBJ1-1; CDR3 protein: CASSQYGQGTNTEAFF; CDR3 DNA: TGCGCCAGCAGCCAATATGGACAGGGGACGAACACTGAAGCTTTCTTT
V gene: TRBV2; D gene: TRBD1; clone size: NA; CDR3 length: 16; J gene: TRBJ2-7; CDR3 protein: CASSFYLRTGSYEQYF; CDR3 DNA: TGTGCCAGCAGCTTCTATCTCAGGACAGGGTCCTACGAGCAGTACTTC
V gene: TRBV29-1; D gene: NA; clone size: NA; CDR3 length: 13; J gene: TRBJ1-2; CDR3 protein: CSVKGVTPYGYTF; CDR3 DNA: TGCAGCGTTAAAGGGGTCACACCCTATGGCTACACCTTC
V gene: TRBV9; D gene: TRBD1; clone size: once; CDR3 length: 16; J gene: TRBJ1-6; CDR3 protein: CASSVVDRGFNSPLHF; CDR3 DNA: TGTGCCAGCAGCGTAGTGGACAGGGGTTTCAATTCACCCCTCCACTTT
V gene: TRBV2; D gene: NA; clone size: once; CDR3 length: 15; J gene: TRBJ1-5; CDR3 protein: CASSEDRQYNQPQHF; CDR3 DNA: TGTGCCAGCAGTGAAGATCGACAGTACAATCAGCCCCAGCATTTT
V gene: TRBV5-1; D gene: NA; clone size: NA; CDR3 length: 13; J gene: TRBJ2-7; CDR3 protein: CASSPGQDYEQYF; CDR3 DNA: TGCGCCAGCAGCCCCGGACAAGACTACGAGCAGTACTTC
V gene: TRBV5-1; D gene: NA; clone size: once; CDR3 length: 17; J gene: TRBJ1-4; CDR3 protein: CASSLGPLTGSNEKLFF; CDR3 DNA: TGCGCCAGCAGCTTGGGGCCCCTAACAGGGTCTAATGAAAAACTGTTTTTT
V gene: TRBV7-9; D gene: TRBD1; clone size: NA; CDR3 length: 13; J gene: TRBJ1-1; CDR3 protein: CASSLTGGSEAFF; CDR3 DNA: TGTGCCAGCAGCTTAACAGGGGGATCTGAAGCTTTCTTT
V gene: TRBV29-1; D gene: NA; clone size: few; CDR3 length: 11; J gene: TRBJ1-1; CDR3 protein: CSVTGNTEAFF; CDR3 DNA: TGCAGCGTGACAGGGAACACTGAAGCTTTCTTT
V gene: TRBV7-9; D gene: NA; clone size: few; CDR3 length: 15; J gene: TRBJ1-2; CDR3 protein: CASSLSTGFRGGYTF; CDR3 DNA: TGTGCCAGCAGCTTATCTACAGGGTTCAGAGGAGGCTACACCTTC
V gene: TRBV2; D gene: NA; clone size: NA; CDR3 length: 13; J gene: TRBJ1-5; CDR3 protein: CASRDSFIEPQHF; CDR3 DNA: TGTGCCAGCAGGGACTCCTTCATTGAGCCCCAGCATTTT
V gene: TRBV18; D gene: TRBD2; clone size: NA; CDR3 length: 16; J gene: TRBJ2-3; CDR3 protein: CASSPPSSGRTDTQYF; CDR3 DNA: TGTGCCAGCTCACCCCCCTCTAGCGGACGCACAGATACGCAGTATTTT
V gene: TRBV11-1; D gene: TRBD2; clone size: many; CDR3 length: 15; J gene: TRBJ2-1; CDR3 protein: CASSPPSGGYNEQFF; CDR3 DNA: TGTGCCAGCAGCCCTCCTAGCGGCGGATACAATGAGCAGTTCTTC
V gene: TRBV9; D gene: TRBD1; clone size: NA; CDR3 length: 17; J gene: TRBJ1-1; CDR3 protein: CASSEWTVGQGGTEAFF; CDR3 DNA: TGTGCCAGCAGCGAGTGGACAGTGGGACAGGGCGGAACTGAAGCTTTCTTT
V gene: TRBV25-1; D gene: NA; clone size: NA; CDR3 length: 14; J gene: TRBJ2-7; CDR3 protein: CASRQSARDGEQYF; CDR3 DNA: TGTGCCAGCAGACAATCTGCCAGGGACGGCGAGCAGTACTTC
V gene: TRBV7-2; D gene: NA; clone size: NA; CDR3 length: 12; J gene: TRBJ2-4; CDR3 protein: CASSLASGDPYF; CDR3 DNA: TGTGCCAGCAGCTTAGCGTCGGGGGATCCGTACTTC
V gene: TRBV7-9; D gene: NA; clone size: NA; CDR3 length: 13; J gene: TRBJ1-1; CDR3 protein: CASSMGTLTEAFF; CDR3 DNA: TGTGCCAGCAGCATGGGGACTCTCACTGAAGCTTTCTTT
V gene: TRBV10-3; D gene: TRBD1; clone size: few; CDR3 length: 14; J gene: TRBJ1-1; CDR3 protein: CASRVTGGDTEAFF; CDR3 DNA: TGTGCCAGCAGGGTGACAGGGGGGGACACTGAAGCTTTCTTT
V gene: TRBV9; D gene: NA; clone size: few; CDR3 length: 15; J gene: TRBJ1-6; CDR3 protein: CASSVDEGFGSPLHF; CDR3 DNA: TGTGCCAGCAGCGTAGACGAGGGATTCGGATCACCCCTCCACTTT
V gene: TRBV5-1; D gene: TRBD2; clone size: NA; CDR3 length: 14; J gene: TRBJ2-1; CDR3 protein: CASSFNSGGGEQFF; CDR3 DNA: TGCGCCAGCAGCTTCAATAGCGGGGGCGGGGAGCAGTTCTTC
V gene: TRBV18; D gene: NA; clone size: NA; CDR3 length: 14; J gene: TRBJ1-1; CDR3 protein: CASSQNGLPGIAFF; CDR3 DNA: TGTGCCAGCTCACAAAATGGACTGCCCGGGATAGCTTTCTTT
V gene: TRBV29-1; D gene: NA; clone size: NA; CDR3 length: 15; J gene: TRBJ2-5; CDR3 protein: CSVGGWGANSETQYF; CDR3 DNA: TGCAGCGTTGGGGGCTGGGGGGCGAATAGCGAGACCCAGTACTTC
V gene: TRBV19; D gene: TRBD1; clone size: few; CDR3 length: 16; J gene: TRBJ2-4; CDR3 protein: CASGSGTGSGGNIQYF; CDR3 DNA: TGTGCCAGTGGGTCGGGGACAGGCTCAGGAGGAAACATTCAGTACTTC
V gene: TRBV7-9; D gene: TRBD2; clone size: NA; CDR3 length: 17; J gene: TRBJ2-3; CDR3 protein: CASSLVLAGEATDTQYF; CDR3 DNA: TGTGCCAGCAGCTTAGTGCTAGCGGGAGAGGCCACAGATACGCAGTATTTT
V gene: TRBV15; D gene: NA; clone size: NA; CDR3 length: 16; J gene: TRBJ1-1; CDR3 protein: CATSRELAGVNTEAFF; CDR3 DNA: TGTGCCACCAGCAGAGAATTGGCAGGCGTGAACACTGAAGCTTTCTTT
V gene: TRBV5-1; D gene: NA; clone size: NA; CDR3 length: 13; J gene: TRBJ2-1; CDR3 protein: CASSNLAPDEQFF; CDR3 DNA: TGCGCCAGCAGCAATCTAGCGCCCGATGAGCAGTTCTTC
V gene: TRBV5-1; D gene: TRBD2; clone size: NA; CDR3 length: 15; J gene: TRBJ2-7; CDR3 protein: CASTPGLAGGNEQYF; CDR3 DNA: TGCGCCAGCACCCCGGGACTAGCGGGAGGAAACGAGCAGTACTTC
V gene: TRBV11-1; D gene: TRBD1; clone size: NA; CDR3 length: 16; J gene: TRBJ1-1; CDR3 protein: CASSFSGGQGKTEAFF; CDR3 DNA: TGTGCCAGCAGCTTTTCGGGGGGACAGGGAAAAACTGAAGCTTTCTTT
V gene: TRBV5-1; D gene: NA; clone size: NA; CDR3 length: 16; J gene: TRBJ2-2; CDR3 protein: CASSFGARDLTGELFF; CDR3 DNA: TGCGCCAGCAGCTTCGGGGCCAGGGATTTAACCGGGGAGCTGTTTTTT
V gene: TRBV5-6; D gene: NA; clone size: NA; CDR3 length: 12; J gene: TRBJ2-1; CDR3 protein: CASSLASFEQFF; CDR3 DNA: TGTGCCAGCAGCTTGGCCAGTTTTGAGCAGTTCTTC
V gene: TRBV5-1; D gene: NA; clone size: NA; CDR3 length: 13; J gene: TRBJ2-1; CDR3 protein: CASSLDRENEQFF; CDR3 DNA: TGCGCCAGCAGCTTGGACCGGGAGAATGAGCAGTTCTTC
V gene: TRBV5-1; D gene: TRBD1; clone size: NA; CDR3 length: 15; J gene: TRBJ1-5; CDR3 protein: CASSTGQGSNQPQHF; CDR3 DNA: TGCGCCAGCAGCACGGGACAGGGAAGCAATCAGCCCCAGCATTTT
V gene: TRBV10-3; D gene: TRBD1; clone size: few; CDR3 length: 14; J gene: TRBJ2-3; CDR3 protein: CAISGQPSSDTQYF; CDR3 DNA: TGTGCCATATCGGGACAGCCTTCCTCGGATACGCAGTATTTT
V gene: TRBV9; D gene: NA; clone size: NA; CDR3 length: 15; J gene: TRBJ2-6; CDR3 protein: CASSDQGSGANVLTF; CDR3 DNA: TGTGCCAGCAGCGACCAGGGTTCTGGGGCCAACGTCCTGACTTTC
V gene: TRBV23-1; D gene: NA; clone size: NA; CDR3 length: 17; J gene: TRBJ2-3; CDR3 protein: CASSQDTGKINTDTQYF; CDR3 DNA: TGCGCCAGCAGTCAGGATACAGGCAAAATCAACACAGATACGCAGTATTTT
V gene: TRBV5-6; D gene: TRBD1; clone size: NA; CDR3 length: 15; J gene: TRBJ2-7; CDR3 protein: CASSFGPERGREQYF; CDR3 DNA: TGTGCCAGCAGCTTCGGTCCCGAGAGGGGGCGAGAGCAGTACTTC
V gene: TRBV9; D gene: TRBD2; clone size: NA; CDR3 length: 15; J gene: TRBJ2-1; CDR3 protein: CASSFSGGAYNEQFF; CDR3 DNA: TGTGCCAGCAGCTTTAGCGGGGGCGCTTACAATGAGCAGTTCTTC
V gene: TRBV27; D gene: NA; clone size: once; CDR3 length: 12; J gene: TRBJ2-5; CDR3 protein: CASSLWGKTQYF; CDR3 DNA: TGTGCCAGCAGTTTATGGGGGAAGACCCAGTACTTC
V gene: TRBV15; D gene: NA; clone size: few; CDR3 length: 13; J gene: TRBJ2-2; CDR3 protein: CATSRVDTGELFF; CDR3 DNA: TGTGCCACCAGCAGGGTGGACACCGGGGAGCTGTTTTTT
V gene: TRBV7-3; D gene: NA; clone size: NA; CDR3 length: 12; J gene: TRBJ1-2; CDR3 protein: CASSLDFKGYTF; CDR3 DNA: TGTGCCAGCAGCTTAGACTTCAAGGGCTACACCTTC
V gene: TRBV7-2; D gene: NA; clone size: few; CDR3 length: 15; J gene: TRBJ1-5; CDR3 protein: CASSLEGRAYQPQHF; CDR3 DNA: TGTGCCAGCAGCTTAGAGGGAAGGGCCTATCAGCCCCAGCATTTT
V gene: TRBV18; D gene: NA; clone size: NA; CDR3 length: 15; J gene: TRBJ1-1; CDR3 protein: CASSPGEGQHTEAFF; CDR3 DNA: TGTGCCAGCTCACCAGGCGAGGGGCAACACACTGAAGCTTTCTTT
V gene: TRBV10-3; D gene: TRBD2; clone size: few; CDR3 length: 14; J gene: TRBJ2-7; CDR3 protein: CAISGTSGSYEQYF; CDR3 DNA: TGTGCCATCAGTGGGACTAGCGGGAGTTACGAGCAGTACTTC
V gene: TRBV5-6; D gene: NA; clone size: NA; CDR3 length: 13; J gene: TRBJ2-3; CDR3 protein: CASSRNLLDTQYF; CDR3 DNA: TGTGCCAGCAGCCGTAACCTACTTGATACGCAGTATTTT
V gene: TRBV28; D gene: TRBD2; clone size: few; CDR3 length: 15; J gene: TRBJ2-5; CDR3 protein: CASSHRTSGQETQYF; CDR3 DNA: TGTGCCAGCAGCCATAGGACTAGCGGACAAGAGACCCAGTACTTC